A single sample gave rise to the 11 T cell receptor beta chains below, sequenced in a study of CD8 T cells in Susac syndrome. Random hexamers were used to reverse transcribe 0.5 to 1 ug of RNA. TCRdb reprocessed the immunoSEQ multiplex PCR reads with MiXCR, giving one entry per CDR3 protein. The sample holds roughly 150,000 distinct CDR3 sequences, more than 90% seen once. Sample: CD4+ T cells from PBMCs. The receptors shown here come from a human donor with Susac syndrome.

V gene TRBV12-3 or TRBV12-4 combines with J gene TRBJ1-6; weak D call: TRBD1 (6 bases). V was trimmed by 5 bases and J by 9 bases, leaving 14 bases between them. The CDR3 is made up of 14 amino acids. This CDR3 is CASSLGQPGSPLHF. CDR3 coding DNA: TGTGCCAGCAGTCTGGGACAACCTGGTTCACCCCTCCACTTT.

The chain recombines TRBV20-1 with TRBJ2-1; perhaps TRBD2 as D (6 bases). The CDR3 is 15 residues long. Germline V gives CDR1 DFQATT, CDR2 SNEGSKA (reference sequence). V gave up 3 bases and J gave up 0 bases, with 12 bases separating them. This CDR3 reads CSASGGASSYNEQFF. DNA for the CDR3: TGCAGTGCTAGTGGCGGGGCCAGCTCCTACAATGAGCAGTTCTTC.

This sequence joins TRBV29-1 and TRBJ2-7; 9 nucleotides match TRBD1. Unmatched junction bases numbered 10, after V lost 4 bases and J lost 0 bases. Germline CDR1 and CDR2: SQVTM and ANQGSEA. The CDR3 is 16 amino acids. CDR3 region: CSVANRGTGSSYEQYF. The CDR3 DNA follows: TGCAGCGTTGCTAACCGAGGGACAGGGAGCTCCTACGAGCAGTACTTC.

This chain connects TRBV4-1 to TRBJ2-7; D remains unclear. The V gene's germline CDR1 is MGHRA and CDR2 YSYEKL. Trimming shortened V by 4 bases and J by 5 bases, and 18 bases separated the two germline ends. The CDR3 covers 15 residues. CDR3 residues: CASSRPGLKPDEQYF. In DNA, the CDR3 is TGCGCCAGCAGCCGGCCGGGCCTAAAGCCCGACGAGCAGTACTTC.

The chain is built from TRBV29-1 and TRBJ2-7, with TRBD2 as a possible D gene (6 bases). This CDR3 region has 12 residues. V was clipped by 4 bases and J by 2 bases, with 9 bases between them. Germline values: CDR1 SQVTM, CDR2 ANQGSEA. Here the CDR3 DNA reads TGCAGCGTTGTACTAGCAACCTACGAGCAGTACTTC. Translation gives CSVVLATYEQYF.

CDR3 sequence: CSAPDRGQGTDTQYF. The DNA for the CDR3 is TGCAGTGCTCCAGATAGGGGACAGGGCACAGATACGCAGTATTTT. The genes are TRBV20-1 and TRBJ2-3; 8 positions match TRBD1. The CDR3 contains 15 residues. Germline lookup yields CDR1 DFQATT and CDR2 SNEGSKA (reference sequence). V gave up 5 bases and J gave up 1 base; unmatched junction bases: 8.

The CDR3 coding sequence is TGTGCCACCAGTGCGACTAGCGAGAAAGAGACCCAGTACTTC. The encoded protein is CATSATSEKETQYF. The chain couples TRBV24-1 to TRBJ2-5; 8 bases line up with TRBD2. Germline assignment: CDR1 KGHDR and CDR2 SFDVKD. Unmatched junction bases numbered 4, after V lost 5 bases and J lost 3 bases. The CDR3 sequence is 14 residues long.

The V and J genes are TRBV6-1 and TRBJ2-3, with D unclear. V was clipped by 7 bases and J by 0 bases, with 17 bases between them. This CDR3 has 16 amino acids. In germline, CDR1 is MNHNS, CDR2 SASEGT. CDR3 sequence reads: CASNPGELLSTDTQYF. CDR3 coding DNA: TGTGCCAGCAACCCCGGAGAGCTCTTGAGCACAGATACGCAGTATTTT.

Here the CDR3 DNA reads TGCGCCAGCAGCCAAGAAGCCCAACGGGGGGGCTACAATGAGCAGTTCTTC. Amino acid sequence: CASSQEAQRGGYNEQFF. The chain joins TRBV4-1 to TRBJ2-1, with 8 bases that match TRBD2. V dropped 0 bases and J dropped 3; count of bases not matched to a gene: 7. The length of the CDR3 is 17 residues. Germline CDR1 and CDR2: MGHRA and YSYEKL.

This clonotype was observed a few times. V gene TRBV7-9 combines with J gene TRBJ2-3; no clear D gene. V was clipped by 5 bases and J by 5 bases, with 8 bases between them. This CDR3 is built from 12 residues. The germline V gene encodes CDR1 SEHNR and CDR2 FQNEAQ (reference sequence). The CDR3: CASSLDIDTQYF. CDR3 DNA: TGTGCCAGCAGCCTTGACATAGATACGCAGTATTTT.

The chain carries TRBV28 and TRBJ1-1; no clear D. The CDR3 is 14 residues long. CDR1 MDHEN and CDR2 SYDVKM come from the germline V gene. The germline V and J ends were trimmed by 7 bases and 2 bases, with 14 bases remaining between them. CDR3 coding DNA: TGTGCCAGCAATCCCCGGGCCCCTAACACTGAAGCTTTCTTT. Its translation is CASNPRAPNTEAFF.